The 20 T cell receptor beta chains reported below all come from one sample, sequenced in a study of human T cells and chemical hapten exposure (dated by TCRdb to the early 2020s). The library was produced with RACE. TCRdb records NextSeq 500 as the sequencer. The public reads were reanalyzed by TCRdb: fastp trimming at Q25, MiXCR alignment, in-frame beta chains only. Entries that share a CDR3 protein sequence are merged under the most common genes and DNA. The sample table shows roughly 52,000 distinct CDR3 sequences, and about a tenth are seen once. More than 1.5% of the sample rests with the top ten. Interpreted using the paper, the time point label stands for: patch test 2, 6 weeks after DPC sensitization. Reading the label with the study, this specimen's treatment or condition is: therapeutic diphenylcyclopropenone sensitization with weekly scalp DPC. Sequenced material: whole blood, taken in connection with sensitization to the hapten diphenylcyclopropenone (DPC). These receptors all come from a woman aged 45 to 65 with alopecia areata. Some clones in this sample may be carry-over from other donors' samples.

The chain employs TRBV18 and TRBJ1-5; TRBD1 agrees at 12 bases. CDR3 length: 17 residues. The J segment lost 3 bases and the V segment lost 2 bases, leaving 5 bases of the junction unmatched. CDR1 and CDR2 from the germline V gene are KGHSH and LQKENI. The CDR3, as DNA: TGTGCCAGCTCACCAGGGGACAGGGGGCTTAACAATCAGCCCCAGCATTTT. Translated: CASSPGDRGLNNQPQHF.

This clonotype has only a few counts. The chain carries TRBV28 and TRBJ2-1; D is ambiguous. V lost 3 bases, J lost 5 bases, and 8 bases lay in between. Germline V gene data show CDR1 as MDHEN and CDR2 as SYDVKM. The CDR3 contains 13 residues. CDR3 nucleotide sequence: TGTGCCAGCAGTTTCAGTCCGGACAATGAGCAGTTCTTC. The encoded protein is CASSFSPDNEQFF.

A note on this clonotype: This could be a read error, since a much larger clone is one nucleotide away. The chain employs TRBV18 and TRBJ1-1; 9 bases are shared with TRBD1. CDR3 size: 15 residues. The V gene's germline CDR1 is KGHSH and CDR2 LQKENI. This chain's CDR3 is CTSSPVDSTGGLAFF. The DNA for the CDR3 is TGTACCAGCTCACCAGTGGATAGTACAGGGGGCTTGGCTTTCTTT.

The chain has TRBV20-1 and TRBJ1-2; the match to TRBD1 covers 7 bases. Germline-derived CDR1 and CDR2 are DFQATT and SNEGSKA (reference sequence). The CDR3 is 13 amino acids. The V gene end was trimmed by 3 bases and the J gene end by 6 bases; junction bases not matched to a gene: 7. The CDR3 loop reads CSARNQGENGYTF. The CDR3 bases are TGCAGTGCTAGGAACCAGGGGGAGAATGGCTACACCTTC.

The table lists this clonotype with many counts. The V gene is TRBV28, the J gene TRBJ1-1; D remains unclear. This CDR3 is built from 13 residues. The germline V gene has CDR1 MDHEN and CDR2 SYDVKM. V lost 7 bases, J lost 4 bases, and 13 bases lay in between. CDR3 nucleotide sequence: TGTGCCAGCATCCCCCATGGAGGCACTGAAGCTTTCTTT. It yields the protein CASIPHGGTEAFF. The full variable domain, completed using reference TRBV28 and TRBJ1-1, is DVKVTQSSRYLVKRTGEKVFLECVQDMDHENMFWYRQDPGLGLRLIYFSYDVKMKEKGDIPEGYSVSREKKERFSLILESASTNQTSMYLCASIPHGGTEAFFGQGTRLTVV.

This clonotype was picked up many times. This chain connects TRBV11-2 to TRBJ2-1, with D perhaps matching TRBD2 (6 bases). Germline V lookup: CDR1 SGHAT, CDR2 FQNNGV. The V gene lost 4 bases and the J gene lost 6 bases, with 16 bases spanning the gap. This CDR3 contains 15 residues. Written as DNA, the CDR3 is TGTGCCAGCAGCTCAGGACCTAGCGTCGGCAATGAGCAGTTCTTC. Its protein product is CASSSGPSVGNEQFF.

This clonotype occurred a few times. The chain is built from TRBV29-1 and TRBJ2-1; unclear D gene. Between the trimmed V and J ends, which lost 6 bases and 7 bases, there was a span of 13 bases. CDR3 size: 12 residues. In germline, CDR1 is SQVTM, CDR2 ANQGSEA. CDR3 sequence: CSVYGVRNEQFF. The CDR3 DNA reads TGCAGCGTGTACGGAGTGAGGAATGAGCAGTTCTTC.

The chain has TRBV7-2 and TRBJ1-3; TRBD1 is a possible D gene (5 bases). The V gene's germline CDR1 is SGHTA and CDR2 FQGNSA. Trimming took 3 bases from V and 0 from J, leaving 9 bases between them. The CDR3 extends over 15 amino acids. Here the CDR3 DNA reads TGTGCCAGCAGCTTCGGGACGGCCTCTGGAAACACCATATATTTT. It is translated as CASSFGTASGNTIYF. Full variable domain (rest looked up from reference TRBV7-2 and TRBJ1-3): GAGVSQSPSNKVTEKGKDVELRCDPISGHTALYWYRQSLGQGLEFLIYFQGNSAPDKSGLPSDRFSAERTGGSVSTLTIQRTQQEDSAVYLCASSFGTASGNTIYFGEGSWLTVV.

V gene TRBV29-1 combines with J gene TRBJ1-5, with TRBD1 matching 7 bases. J was trimmed by 4 bases and V by 4 bases; bases with no gene match: 7. This CDR3 spans 14 amino acids. Per germline, CDR1 SQVTM and CDR2 ANQGSEA. DNA of the CDR3: TGCAGCGTTGCAGCAGGGGGAAAAAATCAGCCCCAGCATTTT. Translated: CSVAAGGKNQPQHF.

This clonotype appeared a few times. The V gene is TRBV11-2, the J gene TRBJ2-1, with 11 bases fitting TRBD1. The V gene's germline CDR1 is SGHAT and CDR2 FQNNGV. The CDR3 runs to 17 residues. J was trimmed by 5 bases and V by 2 bases; bases with no gene match: 8. The CDR3 DNA follows: TGTGCCAGCAGCTTACGCAATCCGGGACAGGGGGACAATGAGCAGTTCTTC. Its protein product is CASSLRNPGQGDNEQFF.

This clonotype has more than one count but fewer than ten. This rearrangement joins TRBV20-1 to TRBJ1-1, with 7 positions matching TRBD1. The V and J ends lost 2 bases and 7 bases, in that order; junction bases with no gene match: 16. Germline CDR1 and CDR2: DFQATT and SNEGSKA (reference sequence). This CDR3 region has 16 residues. The CDR3 region has the DNA TGCAGTGCTAGATCTCCTCCCCGGGACAGCACGTTTGAAGCTTTCTTT. This gives the protein CSARSPPRDSTFEAFF.

This clonotype was seen at least ten times. The V and J genes are TRBV6-1 and TRBJ2-7; 13 bases are shared with TRBD2. The CDR3 consists of 15 residues. Looked up from germline, CDR1 is MNHNS and CDR2 is SASEGT. V trimming: 10 bases; J trimming: 5 bases; junction bases outside the gene matches: 11. The DNA of the CDR3 is TGTGCCACGCCCGGGACTAGCGGGATAAGGAACGAGCAGTACTTC. Protein sequence: CATPGTSGIRNEQYF.

This clonotype came up a few times. This chain joins TRBV7-9 and TRBJ1-1, with a tentative D call TRBD1 (5 bases). The CDR3 length is 15 residues. Germline lookup yields CDR1 SEHNR and CDR2 FQNEAQ (reference sequence). Trimming took off 1 base at V and 3 bases at J, with 12 bases between the two ends. CDR3 nucleotides: TGTGCCAGCAGCTTAGTCAGGGTCCGGGACACTGAAGCTTTCTTT. Its protein product is CASSLVRVRDTEAFF.

With respect to this clonotype: The junction does not match germline at one end; this may be a read error. This chain links TRBV5-1 with TRBJ2-7; D tentatively reads TRBD1 or TRBD2 (5 bases each). Germline V gene data show CDR1 as SGHRS and CDR2 as YFSETQ. The CDR3 contains 15 residues. DNA for the CDR3: TGCGCCAGCAGCCCGAGAGGGGAACCCTCCTCCGAGCAGTACTTC. Its translation is CASSPRGEPSSEQYF.

V gene TRBV7-2 combines with J gene TRBJ2-1; D is possibly TRBD1 (6 bases). CDR1 is SGHTA, CDR2 FQGNSA, per germline. The CDR3 consists of 14 residues. Between the trimmed V and J ends, which lost 5 bases and 6 bases, there was a span of 14 bases. CDR3 loop: CASSPLQGFNEQFF. CDR3 nucleotides: TGTGCCAGCAGCCCCTTACAGGGATTCAATGAGCAGTTCTTC.

This clonotype was seen more than once but under ten times. The V gene is TRBV12-3 or TRBV12-4, the J gene TRBJ2-3, with TRBD2 identical over 12 bases. This CDR3 is built from 15 residues. V dropped 6 bases and J dropped 4; count of bases not matched to a gene: 5. CDR3 DNA: TGTGCCAGCAGGAGTCTAGCGGGAGGGCCAGATACGCAGTATTTT. Amino acids: CASRSLAGGPDTQYF.

This clonotype has only a few counts. The CDR3 nucleotides read TGTGCCAGCAGCCCAAACGGAGCGTCGGAGGGCTACACCTTC. This codes for CASSPNGASEGYTF. This chain connects TRBV3-1 to TRBJ1-2; D unresolved. Germline CDR1 LGHDT, CDR2 YNNKEL (reference sequence). Trimming took off 4 bases at V and 8 bases at J, with 17 bases between the two ends. The CDR3 runs 14 residues. Full variable domain (remainder filled in from reference TRBV3-1 and TRBJ1-2): DTAVSQTPKYLVTQMGNDKSIKCEQNLGHDTMYWYKQDSKKFLKIMFSYNNKELIINETVPNRFSPKSPDKAHLNLHINSLELGDSAVYFCASSPNGASEGYTFGSGTRLTVV.

CDR3 loop: CSARAGSRNIQYF. The CDR3 bases are TGCAGTGCTAGGGCCGGAAGCCGAAACATTCAGTACTTC. This chain joins TRBV20-1 and TRBJ2-4; D unclear. The V end lost 3 bases, the J end lost 6 bases, and 12 bases lay between the germline ends. The CDR3 has 13 amino acids. Germline CDR1 reads DFQATT; CDR2 reads SNEGSKA (reference sequence).

The CDR3: CASSLRPGSSALHF. DNA of the CDR3: TGTGCCAGCAGCTTAAGGCCAGGGAGTTCGGCCCTCCACTTT. The chain combines TRBV11-2 with TRBJ1-6; possible D gene TRBD1, 5 bases. Germline V CDR1 and CDR2: SGHAT, FQNNGV. This CDR3 has 14 amino acids. The V end was cut by 2 bases, the J end by 14 bases, with 16 bases between.

This clonotype has at least ten counts. J is TRBJ2-7 and V is TRBV28; D is ambiguous. V lost 5 bases and J 6 bases, leaving 14 bases between the germline ends. The CDR3 sequence is 13 residues long. The V gene's germline CDR1 is MDHEN and CDR2 SYDVKM. The CDR3 nucleotides read TGTGCCAGCAGTAGTCTTCTCGGATCCGAGCAGTACTTC. It is translated as CASSSLLGSEQYF. Using reference TRBV28 and TRBJ2-7 for the parts outside the CDR3, the full variable domain is DVKVTQSSRYLVKRTGEKVFLECVQDMDHENMFWYRQDPGLGLRLIYFSYDVKMKEKGDIPEGYSVSREKKERFSLILESASTNQTSMYLCASSSLLGSEQYFGPGTRLTVT.